A selection of T cell receptor beta chains follows, all from one sample in a study of blood T cell repertoires in COVID-19. Profiled with immunoSEQ multiplex PCR; TCRdb holds only in-frame clones, not every one. This sample carries hundreds of thousands of clones, approximately 82% of them seen once, and the ten largest clones take roughly 4.7%. Sequenced input: PBMCs or T cells enriched from blood (not recorded which). The source is a man aged 40-55 years who had been exposed to COVID-19. Both conserved end residues are part of each CDR3. The order of the fields is clone size, CDR3 length, V gene, D gene, J gene, CDR3 protein, CDR3 DNA. The D gene is left open where the match is weak. Only part of the rows carry a size: once, few, many, or a class if the clone is expanded.

>.|11|TRBV12-5|.|TRBJ1-2
CASGSGNGYTF
TGTGCTAGTGGTTCCGGGAATGGCTACACCTTC
>.|16|TRBV7-2|.|TRBJ2-1
CASSPYNTGPYNEQFF
TGTGCCAGCAGCCCCTACAACACAGGCCCCTACAATGAGCAGTTCTTC
>few|15|TRBV6-5|TRBD2|TRBJ2-7
CASSRAWSGVYEQYF
TGTGCCAGCAGCCGGGCGTGGAGCGGGGTCTACGAGCAGTACTTC
>.|14|TRBV15|.|TRBJ1-1
CATKGGGTNTEAFF
TGTGCCACCAAAGGCGGCGGAACGAACACTGAAGCTTTCTTT
>.|14|TRBV2|TRBD1|TRBJ1-4
CASESGTGAEKLFF
TGTGCCAGCGAATCCGGGACAGGGGCTGAAAAACTGTTTTTT
>few|18|TRBV4-1|TRBD1|TRBJ2-5
CASSQWLVNRGPGETQYF
TGCGCCAGCAGCCAATGGCTCGTGAACAGGGGACCCGGAGAAACCCAGTACTTC
>.|14|TRBV5-1|TRBD1|TRBJ2-7
CASSQGQGAYEQYF
TGCGCCAGCTCCCAGGGACAGGGGGCGTACGAGCAGTACTTC
>.|14|TRBV7-9|TRBD1|TRBJ1-4
CASSPGQAGKKLFF
TGTGCCAGCAGCCCCGGACAGGCGGGGAAAAAACTGTTTTTT
>few|15|TRBV6-4|TRBD2|TRBJ2-7
CASRRSGLATDEQYF
TGTGCCAGCAGGCGCTCGGGACTAGCAACTGACGAGCAGTACTTC
>few|12|TRBV30|.|TRBJ1-1
CARSEGYTEAFF
TGTGCCCGAAGTGAGGGGTACACTGAAGCTTTCTTT
>.|14|TRBV29-1|.|TRBJ2-5
CSVYYIALQETQYF
TGCAGCGTCTACTACATTGCCCTCCAAGAGACCCAGTACTTC
>.|13|TRBV6-2/TRBV6-3|.|TRBJ1-2
CASSYLQGSGYTF
TGTGCCAGCAGTTACTTACAGGGTTCTGGCTACACCTTC
>.|14|TRBV14|.|TRBJ1-6
CASSQTQGATPLHF
TGTGCCAGCAGCCAAACTCAGGGTGCGACACCCCTCCACTTT
>few|14|TRBV29-1|.|TRBJ1-1
CSVDGGRRDTEAFF
TGCAGCGTTGACGGGGGAAGGAGGGACACTGAAGCTTTCTTT
>.|14|TRBV2|.|TRBJ2-7
CASSGQDLLYEQYF
TGTGCCAGCAGTGGACAGGATCTCCTCTACGAGCAGTACTTC
>.|15|TRBV18|.|TRBJ2-7
CASSPSGTQVYEQYF
TGTGCCAGCTCACCCTCCGGGACACAGGTTTACGAGCAGTACTTC
>.|14|TRBV6-5|.|TRBJ1-1
CASSYSISVSEAFF
TGTGCCAGCAGTTACTCGATTTCGGTGTCTGAAGCTTTCTTT
>once|14|TRBV7-9|.|TRBJ2-3
CASSLMGRTDTQYF
TGTGCCAGCAGCTTAATGGGGAGAACAGATACGCAGTATTTT
>.|14|TRBV7-2|TRBD1|TRBJ1-5
CASSLRTGPSPQHF
TGTGCCAGCAGCCTAAGGACAGGGCCCTCACCCCAGCATTTT